One sample yielded the 27 T cell receptor beta chains listed below, sequenced in a study of identical twins. MiXCR was run by TCRdb on the 5' RACE reads, yielding one entry per CDR3 protein. The data hold about 530,000 distinct CDR3 sequences, with 20% to 25% observed a single time. This same sample was also taken into another study, of yellow fever vaccine responses in identical twins.

The sample comprised CD4+ T cells sorted from blood. The source is a woman aged 18-30 years in good health.

The chain links TRBV20-1 to TRBJ2-7; a possible D gene is TRBD2 (6 bases). The CDR3 is 13 residues long. Germline V gives CDR1 DFQATT, CDR2 SNEGSKA (reference sequence). V lost 1 base and J 4 bases, leaving 11 bases between the germline ends. The CDR3 DNA reads as TGCAGTGCTAGAGGGGACGCGGGATACGAGCAGTACTTC. This encodes CSARGDAGYEQYF.

The chain carries TRBV12-3 or TRBV12-4 and TRBJ2-3; 8 bases map to TRBD1. V gave up 0 bases and J gave up 4 bases; unmatched junction bases: 9. The CDR3 contains 17 residues. CDR3 nucleotide sequence: TGTGCCAGCAGTTTAGCCATAGGACAGGGTGGCTCAGATACGCAGTATTTT. This sequence encodes CASSLAIGQGGSDTQYF.

This rearrangement joins TRBV12-3 or TRBV12-4 to TRBJ1-2, with a tentative D call TRBD1 (6 bases). V dropped 7 bases and J dropped 0 bases, with 21 bases sitting between them. The CDR3 extends over 17 amino acids. The DNA for the CDR3 is TGTGCCAGCACCCCCTGGGCGGGAGGGGGGCCTAACTATGGCTACACCTTC. It translates to CASTPWAGGGPNYGYTF.

This clonotype occurred a few times. The V gene is TRBV5-1, the J gene TRBJ1-6; D not resolved. V gave up 2 bases and J gave up 5 bases, with 11 bases separating them. This CDR3 has 15 residues. CDR1 is SGHRS and CDR2 is YFSETQ in the germline V gene. CDR3 protein: CASSLNQQNNSPLHF. The CDR3 DNA sequence: TGCGCCAGCAGCTTAAACCAGCAGAATAATTCACCCCTCCACTTT.

V usage is TRBV24-1 and J usage is TRBJ2-2; 8 positions agree with TRBD1. CDR3 length: 14 amino acids. Germline values: CDR1 KGHDR, CDR2 SFDVKD. Losses at the gene ends were 11 bases for V and 3 bases for J; bases not matched to a gene: 7. The CDR3 sequence: CAIGQGIHTGELFF. Written as DNA, the CDR3 is TGTGCCATAGGACAGGGAATCCACACCGGGGAGCTGTTTTTT.

This clonotype was counted at least ten times. The chain uses TRBV20-1 and TRBJ2-1; TRBD2 might be the D (6 bases). The CDR3 runs 13 residues. The V gene's germline CDR1 is DFQATT and CDR2 SNEGSKA (reference sequence). V lost 6 bases and J lost 9, with 18 bases in between. CDR3 DNA: TGCAGTGCCAGATCACCAACGGGAGCTGAGCAGTTCTTC. Its translation: CSARSPTGAEQFF.

This chain links TRBV12-3 or TRBV12-4 with TRBJ1-5; D not resolved. V was clipped by 5 bases and J by 0 bases, with 11 bases between them. The CDR3 length is 15 residues. CDR3 bases: TGTGCCAGCAGTAATAACGCCGGTAGCAATCAGCCCCAGCATTTT. The encoded protein is CASSNNAGSNQPQHF.

The table lists this clonotype with a few counts. The chain couples TRBV3-1 to TRBJ2-3; D may correspond to TRBD1 or TRBD2 (6 bases each). The CDR3 has 16 amino acids. The V end was cut by 1 base, the J end by 2 bases, with 13 bases between. CDR1 is LGHDT, CDR2 YNNKEL, per germline (reference sequence). CDR3 region: CASSQAAGTPTDTQYF. The CDR3 DNA reads TGTGCCAGCAGCCAAGCGGCGGGGACACCCACAGATACGCAGTATTTT.

This clonotype was seen ten or more times. This chain connects TRBV20-1 to TRBJ2-5, with D uncertain. Germline assignment: CDR1 DFQATT and CDR2 SNEGSKA (reference sequence). V lost 5 bases, J lost 4 bases, and 17 bases lay in between. The CDR3 is made up of 14 amino acids. In nucleotides, the CDR3 is TGCAGTGCTCTCTACTACTGGCTGGCAGAGACCCAGTACTTC. This translates into CSALYYWLAETQYF.

This chain links TRBV5-1 with TRBJ1-2, with 7 bases identical to TRBD1. CDR1 and CDR2 from the germline V gene are SGHRS and YFSETQ. There are 14 residues in the CDR3. After removal of 0 bases from V and 9 bases from J, the junction contained 8 bases not matched to a gene. The CDR3 protein is CASSLARGEKSYTF. The CDR3 DNA reads as TGCGCCAGCAGCTTGGCCAGGGGGGAAAAAAGCTACACCTTC.

In its sample, this clonotype was seen a few times. V usage is TRBV4-1 and J usage is TRBJ2-3; 8 bases line up with TRBD1. Losses at the gene ends were 2 bases for V and 4 bases for J; bases not matched to a gene: 5. Germline CDR1 MGHRA, CDR2 YSYEKL. CDR3 size: 15 residues. For the CDR3, the DNA is TGCGCCAGCAGCCAACAGGGGGCGCAATCAGATACGCAGTATTTT. Translating it yields CASSQQGAQSDTQYF.

In this sample, this clonotype turned up many times. The rearrangement joins TRBV12-3 or TRBV12-4 to TRBJ2-1; TRBD1 aligns across 9 bases. The CDR3 loop spans 15 amino acids. The J segment lost 0 bases and the V segment lost 6 bases, leaving 3 bases of the junction unmatched. The CDR3 here is CASSSTGGSYNEQFF. CDR3 bases: TGTGCCAGCAGCTCGACAGGGGGCTCCTACAATGAGCAGTTCTTC.

The V call is TRBV11-1, the J call TRBJ2-3, with 14 nucleotides matching TRBD2. In germline, CDR1 is SGHAT, CDR2 FQDESV (reference sequence). The CDR3 runs to 18 residues. With V trimmed by 3 bases and J by 6 bases, 11 bases remained unmatched. The CDR3: CASSLPTSGGAAYDTQYF. The CDR3, as DNA: TGTGCCAGCAGCTTGCCGACTAGCGGGGGGGCCGCTTACGATACGCAGTATTTT.

This clonotype was observed a handful of times. CDR3 region: CASSSTPSSYNSPLHF. CDR3 bases: TGTGCCAGCAGCTCTACACCGAGCTCCTATAATTCACCCCTCCACTTT. The rearrangement uses TRBV6-1 and TRBJ1-6; D gene ambiguous. The CDR3 loop spans 16 amino acids. Germline CDR1 and CDR2: MNHNS and SASEGT. V gave up 6 bases and J gave up 0 bases, with 12 bases separating them.

The chain joins TRBV3-1 to TRBJ1-2, with D uncertain. CDR1 LGHDT and CDR2 YNNKEL come from the germline V gene (reference sequence). The length of the CDR3 is 15 residues. Trimming removed 0 bases from V and 3 bases from J, with 11 bases in between. This CDR3 is CASSQDTETYYGYTF. CDR3 nucleotide sequence: TGTGCCAGCAGCCAAGATACGGAGACCTACTATGGCTACACCTTC.

The table lists this clonotype with a few counts. V and J are TRBV25-1 and TRBJ2-4; D unresolved. The CDR3 spans 17 residues. V shed 4 bases and J shed 0 bases, with 16 bases lying between them. Germline V gives CDR1 MGHDK, CDR2 SYGVNS. The CDR3 nucleotides are TGTGCCAGCAGTGCAGAAACGGACGAACCAGCCAAAAACATTCAGTACTTC. Protein sequence: CASSAETDEPAKNIQYF.

This chain joins TRBV5-1 and TRBJ2-1; perhaps TRBD2 as D (6 bases). V gave up 1 base and J gave up 6 bases, with 11 bases separating them. CDR3 size: 14 residues. Germline V gene data show CDR1 as SGHRS and CDR2 as YFSETQ. The CDR3 DNA reads TGCGCCAGCAGCTTGCCTGCGGGGATCAATGAGCAGTTCTTC. It is translated as CASSLPAGINEQFF.

This clonotype was counted only a few times. V and J are TRBV5-6 and TRBJ2-1, with 12 bases that match TRBD2. Germline CDR1 SGHDT, CDR2 YYEEEE. V gave up 5 bases and J gave up 1 base; unmatched junction bases: 7. The CDR3 covers 17 residues. CDR3 loop: CASRETSGGHSYNEQFF. The CDR3 coding sequence is TGTGCCAGCAGGGAGACTAGCGGGGGCCATTCCTACAATGAGCAGTTCTTC.

The genes are TRBV6-4 and TRBJ2-3, with D unresolved. CDR1 is MRHNA, CDR2 SNTAGT, per germline. V shed 10 bases and J shed 0 bases, with 23 bases lying between them. This CDR3 region has 17 residues. The CDR3 loop reads CAICPGSHFESTDTQYF. As DNA, the CDR3 is TGTGCCATCTGCCCCGGGTCCCATTTTGAAAGCACAGATACGCAGTATTTT.

This clonotype occurred many times. The V gene is TRBV6-6, the J gene TRBJ1-1; 8 bases line up with TRBD1. The V gene's germline CDR1 is MNHNY and CDR2 SVGAGI (reference sequence). The CDR3 length is 13 residues. Unmatched junction bases numbered 1, after V lost 6 bases and J lost 1 base. The CDR3 spells CASRGTGNTEAFF. The CDR3, as DNA: TGTGCCAGCAGGGGGACAGGGAACACTGAAGCTTTCTTT.

The gene calls are TRBV20-1 and TRBJ2-1, with 7 bases that match TRBD2. J was trimmed by 9 bases and V by 4 bases; bases with no gene match: 9. Germline V gives CDR1 DFQATT, CDR2 SNEGSKA (reference sequence). The CDR3 is 13 amino acids. The CDR3 spells CSAIGGSGGEQFF. Written as DNA, the CDR3 is TGCAGTGCTATTGGCGGGAGTGGGGGTGAGCAGTTCTTC.

The sample holds a few counts of this clonotype. V is TRBV27 and J is TRBJ1-1; D not resolved. CDR1 is MNHEY and CDR2 is SMNVEV in the germline V gene (reference sequence). The CDR3 length is 14 residues. The V end was cut by 6 bases, the J end by 4 bases, with 15 bases between. CDR3 coding DNA: TGTGCCAGCAGACCTCGACCGTTTGGCACTGAAGCTTTCTTT. Its translation: CASRPRPFGTEAFF.

The chain is built from TRBV5-1 and TRBJ2-1; D is possibly TRBD2 (6 bases). The CDR3 consists of 14 residues. Trimming pared 0 bases from V and 8 bases from J, leaving 12 bases between. Germline lookup yields CDR1 SGHRS and CDR2 YFSETQ. CDR3 residues: CASSLGGVGDEQFF. DNA for the CDR3: TGCGCCAGCAGCTTGGGGGGGGTAGGCGATGAGCAGTTCTTC.

This chain links TRBV4-2 with TRBJ2-5; no clear D. V lost 2 bases to trimming and J lost 5 bases, with 9 bases between them. This CDR3 has 13 residues. Germline V CDR1 and CDR2: LGHNA, YNFKEQ. The CDR3 here is CASSQLGSETQYF. In DNA, the CDR3 is TGTGCCAGCAGCCAATTAGGTTCTGAGACCCAGTACTTC.

This clonotype turned up a few times. The rearrangement links TRBV11-2 to TRBJ2-1; 7 bases agree with TRBD2. This CDR3 region has 15 residues. Germline V gene lookup returns CDR1 SGHAT and CDR2 FQNNGV. V lost 3 bases, J lost 5 bases, and 7 bases stayed unmatched. CDR3 coding DNA: TGTGCCAGCAGCTTTTTAGCGGGCCCGAACAATGAGCAGTTCTTC. Its protein is CASSFLAGPNNEQFF.

The rearrangement joins TRBV28 to TRBJ2-7, with TRBD1 matching 8 bases. The germline V gene has CDR1 MDHEN and CDR2 SYDVKM. V dropped 6 bases and J dropped 1; count of bases not matched to a gene: 8. The CDR3 has 15 amino acids. DNA of the CDR3: TGTGCCAGCAGGACGTCCGGGACAGGATCCTACGAGCAGTACTTC. Amino acids: CASRTSGTGSYEQYF.

This clonotype showed up just a few times. This CDR3 is CASSRKRDTRGEAFF. The DNA of the CDR3 is TGTGCCAGCAGCCGGAAGAGGGACACTAGAGGTGAAGCTTTCTTT. The V and J genes are TRBV3-1 and TRBJ1-1; the D gene is possibly TRBD1 (6 bases). Germline CDR1 is LGHDT and CDR2 is YNNKEL (reference sequence). V was clipped by 4 bases and J by 7 bases, with 19 bases between them. The CDR3 runs to 15 residues. Full variable domain (outside the CDR3, taken from reference TRBV3-1 and TRBJ1-1): DTAVSQTPKYLVTQMGNDKSIKCEQNLGHDTMYWYKQDSKKFLKIMFSYNNKELIINETVPNRFSPKSPDKAHLNLHINSLELGDSAVYFCASSRKRDTRGEAFFGQGTRLTVV.